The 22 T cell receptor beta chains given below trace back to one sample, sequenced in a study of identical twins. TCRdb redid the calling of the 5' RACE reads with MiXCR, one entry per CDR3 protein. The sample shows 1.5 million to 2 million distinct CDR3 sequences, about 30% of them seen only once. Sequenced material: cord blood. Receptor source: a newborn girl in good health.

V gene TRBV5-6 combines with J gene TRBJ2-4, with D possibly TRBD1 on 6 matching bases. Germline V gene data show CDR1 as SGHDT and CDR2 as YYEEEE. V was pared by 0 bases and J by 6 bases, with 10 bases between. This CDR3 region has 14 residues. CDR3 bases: TGTGCCAGCAGCTTGGAACAGGGTCCAAACATTCAGTACTTC. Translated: CASSLEQGPNIQYF.

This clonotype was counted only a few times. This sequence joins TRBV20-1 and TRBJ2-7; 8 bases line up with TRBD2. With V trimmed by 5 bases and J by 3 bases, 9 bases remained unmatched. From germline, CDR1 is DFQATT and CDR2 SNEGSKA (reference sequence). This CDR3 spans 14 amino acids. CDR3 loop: CSAPRSTSGYEQYF. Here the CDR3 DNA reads TGCAGTGCTCCCCGATCCACTAGCGGCTACGAGCAGTACTTC.

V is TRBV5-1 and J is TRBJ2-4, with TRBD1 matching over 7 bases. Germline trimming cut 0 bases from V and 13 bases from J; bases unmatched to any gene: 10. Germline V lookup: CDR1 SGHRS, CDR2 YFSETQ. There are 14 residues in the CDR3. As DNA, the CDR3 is TGCGCCAGCAGCTTGGCCGACAGGGTCAATGAGCAGTACTTC. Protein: CASSLADRVNEQYF.

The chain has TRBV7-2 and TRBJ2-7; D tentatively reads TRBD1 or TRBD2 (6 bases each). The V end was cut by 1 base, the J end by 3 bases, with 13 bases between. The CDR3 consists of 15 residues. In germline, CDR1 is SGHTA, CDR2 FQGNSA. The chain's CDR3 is CASSLEVGGSYEQYF. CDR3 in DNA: TGTGCCAGCAGCTTAGAGGTGGGGGGCAGCTACGAGCAGTACTTC.

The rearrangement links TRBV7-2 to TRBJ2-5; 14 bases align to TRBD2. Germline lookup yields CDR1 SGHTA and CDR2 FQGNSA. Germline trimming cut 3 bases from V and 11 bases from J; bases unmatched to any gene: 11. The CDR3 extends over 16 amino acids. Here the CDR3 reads CASSFTGTSGRTEQYF. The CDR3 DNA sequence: TGTGCCAGCAGCTTCACCGGGACTAGCGGGAGAACTGAGCAGTACTTC. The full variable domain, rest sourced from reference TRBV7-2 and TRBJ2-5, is GAGVSQSPSNKVTEKGKDVELRCDPISGHTALYWYRQSLGQGLEFLIYFQGNSAPDKSGLPSDRFSAERTGGSVSTLTIQRTQQEDSAVYLCASSFTGTSGRTEQYFGPGTRLLVL.

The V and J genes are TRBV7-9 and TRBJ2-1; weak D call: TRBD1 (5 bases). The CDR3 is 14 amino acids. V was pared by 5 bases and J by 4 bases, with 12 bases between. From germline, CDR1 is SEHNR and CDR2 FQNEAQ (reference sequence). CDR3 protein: CASSPSYRYNEQFF. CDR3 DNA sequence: TGTGCCAGCAGCCCATCCTACAGGTACAATGAGCAGTTCTTC.

The CDR3 DNA is TGCGCCAGCAGCCAAGGCGGACAGGGGACCTCCTACGAGCAGTACTTC. This encodes CASSQGGQGTSYEQYF. The chain is built from TRBV4-1 and TRBJ2-7, with 9 bases identical to TRBD1. CDR3 length: 16 residues. Per the germline V gene, CDR1 is MGHRA and CDR2 is YSYEKL. The ends lost 1 base at V and 0 bases at J; junction bases unmatched: 4.

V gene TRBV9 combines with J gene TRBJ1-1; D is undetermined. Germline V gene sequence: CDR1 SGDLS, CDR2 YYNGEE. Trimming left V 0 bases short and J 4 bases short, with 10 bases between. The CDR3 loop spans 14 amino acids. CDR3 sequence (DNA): TGTGCCAGCAGCGTAGGACGGCAACTCACTGAAGCTTTCTTT. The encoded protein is CASSVGRQLTEAFF.

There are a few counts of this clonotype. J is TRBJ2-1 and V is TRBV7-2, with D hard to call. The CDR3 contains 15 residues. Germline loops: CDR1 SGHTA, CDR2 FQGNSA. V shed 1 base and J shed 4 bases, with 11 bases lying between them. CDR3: CASSLVKGEYNEQFF. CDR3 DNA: TGTGCCAGCAGCTTAGTAAAAGGAGAGTACAATGAGCAGTTCTTC.

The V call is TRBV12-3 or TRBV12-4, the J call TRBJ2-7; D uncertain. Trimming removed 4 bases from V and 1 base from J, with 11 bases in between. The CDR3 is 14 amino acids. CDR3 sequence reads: CASSYAMKSYEQYF. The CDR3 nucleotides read TGTGCCAGCAGTTACGCAATGAAGTCCTACGAGCAGTACTTC.

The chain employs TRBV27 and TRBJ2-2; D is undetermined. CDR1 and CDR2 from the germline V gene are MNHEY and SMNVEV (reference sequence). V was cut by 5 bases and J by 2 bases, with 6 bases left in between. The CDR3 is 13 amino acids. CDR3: CASSAFNTGELFF. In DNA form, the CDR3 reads TGTGCCAGCAGTGCCTTTAACACCGGGGAGCTGTTTTTT.

CDR3: CASSEMGLNNNEQFF. DNA for the CDR3: TGTGCCAGCAGTGAAATGGGGTTGAATAACAATGAGCAGTTCTTC. V and J are TRBV2 and TRBJ2-1; D not certain. The CDR3 sequence is 15 residues long. Looked up from germline, CDR1 is SNHLY and CDR2 is FYNNEI. V was shortened by 2 bases and J by 5 bases, with 13 bases between the two germline ends.

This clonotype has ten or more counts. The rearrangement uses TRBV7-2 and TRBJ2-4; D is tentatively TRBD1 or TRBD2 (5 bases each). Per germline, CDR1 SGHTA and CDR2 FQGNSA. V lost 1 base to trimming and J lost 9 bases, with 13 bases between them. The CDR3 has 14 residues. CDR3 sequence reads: CASSLEPLGGIQYF. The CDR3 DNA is TGTGCCAGCAGCTTAGAACCCCTTGGGGGCATTCAGTACTTC.

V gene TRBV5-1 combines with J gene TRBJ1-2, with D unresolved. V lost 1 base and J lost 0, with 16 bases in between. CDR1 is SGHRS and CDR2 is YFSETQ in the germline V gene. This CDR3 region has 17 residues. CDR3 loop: CASSLSARTVANYGYTF. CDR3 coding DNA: TGCGCCAGCAGCTTGTCCGCTCGGACTGTAGCTAACTATGGCTACACCTTC.

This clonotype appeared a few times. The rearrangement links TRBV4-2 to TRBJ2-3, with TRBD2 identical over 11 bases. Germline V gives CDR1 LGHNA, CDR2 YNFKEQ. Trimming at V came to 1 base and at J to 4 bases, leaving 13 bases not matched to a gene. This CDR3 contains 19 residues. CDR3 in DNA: TGTGCCAGCAGCCAAGCCCCCCCGCTAGCGGGGGGAACCCCAGATACGCAGTATTTT. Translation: CASSQAPPLAGGTPDTQYF.

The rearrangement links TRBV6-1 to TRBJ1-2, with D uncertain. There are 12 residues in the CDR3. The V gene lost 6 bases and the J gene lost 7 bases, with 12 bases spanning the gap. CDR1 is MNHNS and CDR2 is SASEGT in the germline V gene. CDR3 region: CASRLTSRGYTF. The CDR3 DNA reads TGTGCCAGCAGGTTGACAAGTCGTGGCTACACCTTC.

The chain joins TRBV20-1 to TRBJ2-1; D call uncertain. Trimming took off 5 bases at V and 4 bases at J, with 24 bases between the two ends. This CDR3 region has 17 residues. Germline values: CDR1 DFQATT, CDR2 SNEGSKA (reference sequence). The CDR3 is CSAPKSPGTVGYNEQFF. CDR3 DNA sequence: TGCAGTGCTCCCAAGTCCCCGGGCACGGTGGGGTACAATGAGCAGTTCTTC.

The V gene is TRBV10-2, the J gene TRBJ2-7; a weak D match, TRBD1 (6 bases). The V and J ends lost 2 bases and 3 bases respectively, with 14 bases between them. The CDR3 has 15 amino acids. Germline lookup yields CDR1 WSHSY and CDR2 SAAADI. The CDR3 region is CASSEHGGQFYEQYF. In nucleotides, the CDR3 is TGCGCCAGCAGTGAGCATGGGGGACAATTCTACGAGCAGTACTTC.

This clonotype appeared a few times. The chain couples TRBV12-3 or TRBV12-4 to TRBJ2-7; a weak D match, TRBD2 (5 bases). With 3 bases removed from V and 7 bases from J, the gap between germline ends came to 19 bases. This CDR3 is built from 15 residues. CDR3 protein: CASSFVSGSLREQYF. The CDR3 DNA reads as TGTGCCAGCAGTTTTGTTTCGGGATCTCTAAGGGAGCAGTACTTC.

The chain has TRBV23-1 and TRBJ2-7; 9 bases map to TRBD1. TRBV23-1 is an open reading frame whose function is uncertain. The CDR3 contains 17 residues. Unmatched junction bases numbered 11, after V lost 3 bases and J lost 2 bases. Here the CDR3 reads CASSHIRPGQGAYEQYF. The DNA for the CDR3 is TGCGCCAGCAGTCATATTAGACCGGGACAGGGAGCCTACGAGCAGTACTTC.

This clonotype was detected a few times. CDR3 loop: CASSPPTWETQYF. The CDR3 bases are TGTGCCAGCTCACCACCGACCTGGGAGACCCAGTACTTC. The J gene is TRBJ2-7, the V gene TRBV18; no definite D call. The closer fit of TRBJ2-5 to the DNA end suggests the J call may be wrong. The CDR3 consists of 13 residues. Germline V gene data show CDR1 as KGHSH and CDR2 as LQKENI.

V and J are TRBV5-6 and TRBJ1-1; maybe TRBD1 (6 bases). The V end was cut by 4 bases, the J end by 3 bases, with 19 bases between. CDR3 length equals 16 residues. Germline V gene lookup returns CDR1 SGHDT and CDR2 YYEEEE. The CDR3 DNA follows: TGTGCCAGCAGCGATTACCGGACAGAGAGGTACACTGAAGCTTTCTTT. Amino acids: CASSDYRTERYTEAFF.